This T cell receptor beta chain was retrieved from a study of cytomegalovirus exposure and HLA in healthy donors. Study as a whole: Of approximately 400 genotyped donors, 81% clustered with self-reported Caucasian donors. Findings and limits, study-wide: The availability of immune exposure information extended only to CMV serostatus.

Points on this clone: Its antigen is still unknown.

PCR involved 60 Vbeta and 13 Jbeta primers. The assay was immunoSEQ multiplex PCR, and TCRdb's table has in-frame clones only and misses some. The sample lists approximately 110,000 clones, roughly three fifths seen once, with less than 4.5% in the top ten. The V gene's germline CDR1 is SQVTM and CDR2 ANQGSEA. Trimming cost V 6 bases and J 4 bases; bases outside gene matches: 4. The length of the CDR3 is 15 residues. The chain links TRBV29-1 to TRBJ2-3; 16 bases fit TRBD2. This clonotype originated in a man aged 30 to 45 in good health and CMV-seropositive. Material: PBMCs. The CDR3 nucleotides are TGCAGCGTCCCGGGACTAGCGGGGGGGGCAGATACGCAGTATTTT. Translation: CSVPGLAGGADTQYF.